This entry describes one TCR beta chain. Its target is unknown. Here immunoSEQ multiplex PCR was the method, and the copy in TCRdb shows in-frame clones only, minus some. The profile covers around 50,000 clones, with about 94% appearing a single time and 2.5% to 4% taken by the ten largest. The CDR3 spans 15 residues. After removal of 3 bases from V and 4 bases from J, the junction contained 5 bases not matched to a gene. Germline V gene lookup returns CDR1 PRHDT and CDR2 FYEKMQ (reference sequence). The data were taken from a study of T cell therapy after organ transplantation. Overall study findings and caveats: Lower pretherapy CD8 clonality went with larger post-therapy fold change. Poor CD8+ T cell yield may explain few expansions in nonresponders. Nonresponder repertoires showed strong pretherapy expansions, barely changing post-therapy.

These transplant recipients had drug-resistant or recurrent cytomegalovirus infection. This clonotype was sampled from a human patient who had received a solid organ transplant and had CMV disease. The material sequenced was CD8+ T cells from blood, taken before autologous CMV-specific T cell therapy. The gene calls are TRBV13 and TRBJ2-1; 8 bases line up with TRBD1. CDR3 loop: CASSFRQGPYNEQFF. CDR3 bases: TGTGCCAGCAGCTTCCGACAGGGGCCGTACAATGAGCAGTTCTTC.